Below are 20 T cell receptor beta chains sequenced from a single sample in a study of control samples from healthy donors and cancer patients. Generated by immunoSEQ multiplex PCR, the TCRdb table keeps only in-frame clones and is missing some. The sample contains approximately 40,000 clones, around 88% of which appear only once. Sequencing input: PBMCs. These receptors all stem from a woman aged 55 to 70 with lung cancer.

The chain couples TRBV9 to TRBJ2-2; unclear D gene. CDR1 is SGDLS, CDR2 YYNGEE, per germline. The CDR3 is made up of 12 amino acids. The germline V and J ends were trimmed by 4 bases and 6 bases, with 7 bases remaining between them. CDR3 sequence: CASSPFAGELFF. The CDR3 DNA is TGTGCCAGCAGCCCATTCGCCGGGGAGCTGTTTTTT.

The chain is built from TRBV7-9 and TRBJ2-3, with TRBD2 identical over 9 bases. Germline CDR1 SEHNR, CDR2 FQNEAQ (reference sequence). V lost 3 bases, J lost 6 bases, and 4 bases stayed unmatched. CDR3 size: 14 residues. CDR3 in DNA: TGTGCCAGCAGCTTCGGGAGCGGGGGGGATACGCAGTATTTT. This gives the protein CASSFGSGGDTQYF.

This rearrangement joins TRBV5-4 to TRBJ1-2; TRBD1 might be the D (6 bases). Trimming left V 6 bases short and J 4 bases short, with 16 bases between. The CDR3 contains 14 residues. Germline V gene sequence: CDR1 SGHNT, CDR2 YYREEE (reference sequence). This CDR3 is CASTPGAVAYGYTF. The CDR3 coding sequence is TGTGCCAGCACCCCGGGGGCAGTAGCCTATGGCTACACCTTC. Filled out from reference TRBV5-4 and TRBJ1-2, the complete variable domain reads ETGVTQSPTHLIKTRGQQVTLRCSSQSGHNTVSWYQQALGQGPQFIFQYYREEENGRGNFPPRFSGLQFPNYSSELNVNALELDDSALYLCASTPGAVAYGYTFGSGTRLTVV.

The rearrangement uses TRBV9 and TRBJ2-7, with no clear D. With 3 bases removed from V and 3 bases from J, the gap between germline ends came to 4 bases. The CDR3 has 11 residues. Germline V gene sequence: CDR1 SGDLS, CDR2 YYNGEE. This CDR3 is CASSAVYEQYF. In nucleotides, the CDR3 is TGTGCCAGCAGCGCGGTCTACGAGCAGTACTTC.

The rearrangement joins TRBV11-2 to TRBJ2-1; 12 bases align to TRBD1. Looked up from germline, CDR1 is SGHAT and CDR2 is FQNNGV. V gave up 4 bases and J gave up 6 bases; unmatched junction bases: 4. The CDR3 is 15 amino acids. The CDR3 nucleotides are TGTGCCAGCAGCTACCGGGACAGGGGGCCCAATGAGCAGTTCTTC. It encodes CASSYRDRGPNEQFF.

This clone was counted once. This chain joins TRBV24-1 and TRBJ2-1; 12 bases line up with TRBD2. Germline V gene lookup returns CDR1 KGHDR and CDR2 SFDVKD. The CDR3 spans 17 residues. J was trimmed by 6 bases and V by 4 bases; bases with no gene match: 9. CDR3 in DNA: TGTGCCACCAGTGACAGCCCTTCTAGCGGGAGGGCCAATGAGCAGTTCTTC. Translating it yields CATSDSPSSGRANEQFF.

The rearrangement uses TRBV9 and TRBJ2-5; a weak D match, TRBD2 (6 bases). Germline V gives CDR1 SGDLS, CDR2 YYNGEE. CDR3 length: 15 amino acids. Trimming stripped 1 base from V and 2 bases from J, with 12 bases between. The CDR3: CASSVYSGRQETQYF. The CDR3 nucleotides are TGTGCCAGCAGCGTATATAGTGGGAGGCAAGAGACCCAGTACTTC.

V gene TRBV10-3 combines with J gene TRBJ2-1; 9 bases map to TRBD2. Germline V CDR1 and CDR2: ENHRY, SYGVKD. The V and J ends lost 0 bases and 7 bases, in that order; junction bases with no gene match: 7. The CDR3 has 16 amino acids. CDR3 residues: CAISESASGEENEQFF. CDR3 coding DNA: TGTGCCATCAGTGAGTCGGCTAGCGGGGAGGAGAATGAGCAGTTCTTC.

The chain's CDR3 is CASREGDYGYTF. CDR3 in DNA: TGTGCCAGTAGGGAGGGAGACTATGGCTACACCTTC. The J gene is TRBJ1-2, the V gene TRBV19; D is ambiguous. The CDR3 runs 12 residues. Germline CDR1 and CDR2: LNHDA and SQIVND (reference sequence). Deletions cut 6 bases from V and 3 bases from J, with 8 bases between.

This clone has only a few counts. J is TRBJ1-1 and V is TRBV29-1; possibly TRBD1 for D (6 bases). Trimming left V 3 bases short and J 6 bases short, with 11 bases between. CDR1 is SQVTM, CDR2 ANQGSEA, per germline. This CDR3 is 12 amino acids long. CDR3 DNA sequence: TGCAGCGTTGAGAGGGGGGGGTCTGAAGCTTTCTTT. It codes for CSVERGGSEAFF.

This chain uses TRBV3-1 (or the pseudogene TRBV3-2) with TRBJ1-2; 8 bases are a match to TRBD1. The CDR3 is 14 residues long. The V gene end was trimmed by 4 bases and the J gene end by 9 bases; junction bases not matched to a gene: 10. Looked up from germline, CDR1 is LGHDT and CDR2 is YNNKEL (reference sequence). The CDR3 DNA reads as TGTGCCAGCAGCCCCCTGGCAGGGGGCGGAAGCTACACCTTC. Its translation: CASSPLAGGGSYTF.

The chain is built from TRBV5-6 and TRBJ1-2; D remains ambiguous. CDR3 length: 15 amino acids. Deletions cut 4 bases from V and 5 bases from J, with 18 bases between. The germline V gene encodes CDR1 SGHDT and CDR2 YYEEEE. This CDR3 is CASSPLEREMYGYTF. DNA for the CDR3: TGTGCCAGCAGCCCGCTAGAAAGGGAGATGTATGGCTACACCTTC.

This sequence joins TRBV9 and TRBJ1-4, with D perhaps matching TRBD1 (5 bases). This CDR3 contains 14 residues. V was clipped by 2 bases and J by 6 bases, with 11 bases between them. Germline loops: CDR1 SGDLS, CDR2 YYNGEE. The CDR3, as DNA: TGTGCCAGCAGCGTCGGACACCTCGATGAAAAACTGTTTTTT. Translating it yields CASSVGHLDEKLFF. The whole variable domain, remainder taken from reference TRBV9 and TRBJ1-4, is DSGVTQTPKHLITATGQRVTLRCSPRSGDLSVYWYQQSLDQGLQFLIQYYNGEERAKGNILERFSAQQFPDLHSELNLSSLELGDSALYFCASSVGHLDEKLFFGSGTQLSVL.

The chain is built from TRBV29-1 and TRBJ2-3; 7 positions agree with TRBD2. Germline V gene data show CDR1 as SQVTM and CDR2 as ANQGSEA. V trimming: 6 bases; J trimming: 0 bases; junction bases outside the gene matches: 9. The CDR3 spans 15 residues. The CDR3 coding sequence is TGCAGCGTCGATACGACTAGCTTGAGCACAGATACGCAGTATTTT. Its translation is CSVDTTSLSTDTQYF.

The CDR3 coding sequence is TGTGCCAGCAGAGGGGGAAACAAAGCTTTCTTT. Protein product: CASRGGNKAFF. The chain employs TRBV5-6 and TRBJ1-1; D possibly corresponds to TRBD1 (6 bases). Trimming left V 5 bases short and J 9 bases short, with 11 bases between. CDR1 and CDR2 from the germline V gene are SGHDT and YYEEEE. CDR3 size: 11 residues. Drawing the rest from reference TRBV5-6 and TRBJ1-1, the complete variable domain is DAGVTQSPTHLIKTRGQQVTLRCSPKSGHDTVSWYQQALGQGPQFIFQYYEEEERQRGNFPDRFSGHQFPNYSSELNVNALLLGDSALYLCASRGGNKAFFGQGTRLTVV.

V is TRBV27 and J is TRBJ2-2; 11 bases agree with TRBD2. CDR1 and CDR2 (germline): MNHEY, SMNVEV (reference sequence). The ends lost 8 bases at V and 4 bases at J; junction bases unmatched: 12. This CDR3 has 17 amino acids. The CDR3 DNA reads TGTGCCAGCGCGCCAATGACTAGCGGGGCGGGCACCGGGGAGCTGTTTTTT. Translation: CASAPMTSGAGTGELFF.

This rearrangement joins TRBV6-6 to TRBJ2-5; 7 nucleotides match TRBD2. CDR3 length equals 13 residues. V shed 5 bases and J 5 bases; nucleotides not matched to a gene: 5. CDR1 is MNHNY, CDR2 SVGAGI, per germline (reference sequence). CDR3 in amino acids: CASSLRREETQYF. The CDR3 DNA sequence: TGTGCCAGCAGTCTCCGGCGGGAGGAGACCCAGTACTTC.

V and J are TRBV5-4 and TRBJ2-1; unclear D gene. Germline loops: CDR1 SGHNT, CDR2 YYREEE (reference sequence). The CDR3 is 15 amino acids. Trimming removed 1 base from V and 2 bases from J, with 10 bases in between. The CDR3 sequence: CASSLITSPYNEQFF. The CDR3 coding sequence is TGTGCCAGCAGCTTGATTACCTCCCCCTACAATGAGCAGTTCTTC.

Comment on this clone: The sample carries other DNA sequences with the same CDR3. This chain joins TRBV19 and TRBJ1-2; weak D call: TRBD1 (6 bases). CDR1 and CDR2 (germline): LNHDA, SQIVND (reference sequence). V gave up 8 bases and J gave up 2 bases, with 9 bases separating them. The CDR3 is made up of 12 amino acids. The CDR3 nucleotides read TGTGCCAGTTCAGGACAGAACTATGGCTACACCTTC. Its protein is CASSGQNYGYTF. The whole variable domain, filled in from reference TRBV19 and TRBJ1-2, reads DGGITQSPKYLFRKEGQNVTLSCEQNLNHDAMYWYRQDPGQGLRLIYYSQIVNDFQKGDIAEGYSVSREKKESFPLTVTSAQKNPTAFYLCASSGQNYGYTFGSGTRLTVV.

This clone appeared once. CDR3 loop: CASRWGLETQYF. In nucleotides, the CDR3 is TGTGCCAGCAGGTGGGGATTGGAGACCCAGTACTTC. This sequence joins TRBV2 and TRBJ2-5; D not certain. The V end was cut by 6 bases, the J end by 5 bases, with 10 bases between. The CDR3 sequence is 12 residues long. Germline CDR1 SNHLY, CDR2 FYNNEI.